This T cell receptor (beta chain) appears in the sequencing data of a study of healthy donors' naive CD4 and CD8 T cells (dated by TCRdb to between 2015 and 2017). Turning to the overall study: Donors were selected to cover three age groups (20-25, 40-50 and 60-70 years, 6 or 7 each), with a mean age of approximately 43, and half of the donors were female. The TCR alpha libraries followed the same workflow as the beta chain, except for a newly designed primer set that covered all functional IMGT alpha gene variants. The study sequenced rearranged TCR alpha and beta chains from naive CD4+ and CD8+ T cells to test how TCR variation relates to lineage commitment. The peripheral blood mononuclear cells came from some 18 individuals who were healthy and unrelated. Donors were HLA-typed by sequencing at HLA-A, -B, -C, -DRB1, -DQB1 and -DPB1 using the SBTexcellerator protocol, an ABI3130xl analyzer and SBTengine software.

This clonotype was recorded once. The specificity of this receptor is unknown. Base qualities are not recorded, but no much larger clone differs from it by a single base. One read represents weak support. Cells with a CD4+CD8-CD45RO-CD45RA+ profile were isolated by FACS and defined as naive CD4+ T cells, and those with a CD8+CD4-CD45RA+CD27bright profile were defined as naive CD8+ T cells. Sorting used antibodies against CD4 (RPA-T4), CD8 (SK1), CD27 (O323), CD45RA (HI100) and CD45RO (UCHL1). The sequencer was a 454 GS FLX Titanium. A previously published linear amplification protocol was used to build TCR libraries from roughly 480 ng of total RNA. Sequencing was performed on the Roche/454 Genome Sequencer with Titanium chemistry. The original pipeline was this. Fewer than 100,000 rearranged TCR alpha transcripts were sequenced from 5 of the healthy donors. Duplicate transcripts were dropped, and unique TCR clonotypes were identified by the CDR3 junction according to IMGT nomenclature. CD4 versus CD8 status was modeled on V and J genes by logistic regression in R 2.13.0, with adjustment for donor effects and Bonferroni correction for multiple testing. The public reads were run again by TCRdb, first through fastp at Q25 and then through MiXCR, and only productive beta chains were kept. Every entry covers one CDR3 protein and lists the most common genes and DNA from its rows. The V and J calls and clone size come from TCRdb's table, not from the authors' own analysis. The sample table lists 150,000 to 200,000 distinct CDR3 sequences, about 76% of them with a count of one. Together, the top ten hold 2% to 2.5% of the sample.

V and J lose 5 bases and 4 bases, and a span of 9 bases separates them. The cysteine opens and the phenylalanine closes a CDR3 of 12 amino acids. CDR3 DNA only is kept here, 36 bases in frame from base 1. Overall results and qualifications from the work: In both chains, CD4+ lineage was associated with a positively charged CDR3, and CD8+ lineage was associated with a negatively charged CDR3. Reportedly, most V and J gene segments showed bias between naive CD4+ and CD8+ cells, and this bias held consistently across donors regardless of HLA genotype. Because alpha and beta chains were sequenced in bulk and could not be paired, combined chain effects were not evaluated. Possible repertoire bias arising from homeostatic proliferation of naive T cells was not directly addressed. Taken together, V genes, J genes and CDR3 charge appeared to account for about 12% of the variance in CD4/CD8 propensity, acting in a largely additive way.

The sequenced sample was naive CD4+ and CD8+ T cells sorted from blood, pooled from several donors. Interpreted using the paper, the cell subset or site label stands for: FACS-sorted naive CD4+ (CD45RO-CD45RA+) and naive CD8+ (CD45RA+CD27bright) T cells. The clonotype was recovered from a pool of human donors in good health; the sample pools cells from several healthy donors. This chain joins TRBV12-3 or TRBV12-4 to TRBJ2-7; the D gene is unclear. The sequenced DNA: TGTGCCAGCAGTCCCGCAGGTTACGAGCAGTACTTC. Translated, this is CASSPAGYEQYF.